The present T cell receptor beta chain was sequenced within a study of blood T cells in healthy people across ages. Sample-barcoded 5' priming and a J-beta primer mix drove a second PCR of roughly 6 to 12 cycles. TCRdb analysed the 5' RACE reads with MiXCR anew, one entry per CDR3 protein. This table has 450,000 to 700,000 distinct CDR3 sequences, 27% appearing once. CDR1 is LNHNV and CDR2 is YYDKDF in the germline V gene (reference sequence). This CDR3 is built from 15 residues. V lost 0 bases to trimming and J lost 2 bases, with 10 bases between them. The chain couples TRBV15 to TRBJ2-5; D gene unclear. The sequenced material came from blood. The source of this sequence is a woman in her 70s in good health. In DNA, the CDR3 is TGTGCCACCAGCAGAGATCGGCAGAGTCAAGAGACCCAGTACTTC. Translating gives CATSRDRQSQETQYF.